This TCR beta chain was recorded in a study of blood T cells in healthy people across ages. Study outcomes and limitations: Naive CD4+ cells and diversity were both higher in long-lived donors than in aged donors. Possibly, changes in expanded clonotypes were confounded because donor CMV status was unknown.

A J-beta primer mix and a sample-barcoded 5' primer were used in a second PCR of about 6 to 12 cycles. Each cDNA was tagged by a template-switch adaptor containing 12 random nucleotides. TCRdb independently ran MiXCR on the 5' RACE reads; one entry per CDR3 protein. Among under 800,000 distinct CDR3 sequences listed, 35% to 45% were seen once. Total RNA was isolated from each sample in quantities of at least 6 micrograms. Germline V CDR1 and CDR2: GTSNPN, SVGIG (reference sequence). The V and J ends lost 7 bases and 3 bases, in that order; junction bases with no gene match: 20. The CDR3 totals 17 residues. Comment on this clonotype: The antigen is unknown.

The sequence derives from a woman aged 55-70 years in good health. The rearrangement uses TRBV30 and TRBJ2-7; 8 bases fit TRBD1. Sequenced sample: blood. The CDR3 protein is CASTGGIRQGKDYEQYF. CDR3 bases: TGTGCCTCAACTGGGGGTATTCGACAGGGGAAAGACTACGAGCAGTACTTC.